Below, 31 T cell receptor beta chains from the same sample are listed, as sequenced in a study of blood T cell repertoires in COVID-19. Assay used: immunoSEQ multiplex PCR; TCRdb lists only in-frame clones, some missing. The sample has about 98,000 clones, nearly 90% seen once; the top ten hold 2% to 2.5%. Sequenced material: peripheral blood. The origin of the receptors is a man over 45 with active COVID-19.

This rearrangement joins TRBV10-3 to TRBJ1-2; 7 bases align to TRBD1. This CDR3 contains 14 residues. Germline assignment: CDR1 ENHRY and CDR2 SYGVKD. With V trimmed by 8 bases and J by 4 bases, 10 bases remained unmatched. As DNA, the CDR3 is TGTGCCATCTCGGTCGAGGGGGCGGCCTATGGCTACACCTTC. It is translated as CAISVEGAAYGYTF.

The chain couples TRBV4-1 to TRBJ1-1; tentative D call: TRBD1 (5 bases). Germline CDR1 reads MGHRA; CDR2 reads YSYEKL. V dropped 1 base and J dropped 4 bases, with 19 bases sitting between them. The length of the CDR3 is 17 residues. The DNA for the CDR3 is TGCGCCAGCAGCCAAGTCTACGGCTACAGGCGGTCCACTGAAGCTTTCTTT. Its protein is CASSQVYGYRRSTEAFF.

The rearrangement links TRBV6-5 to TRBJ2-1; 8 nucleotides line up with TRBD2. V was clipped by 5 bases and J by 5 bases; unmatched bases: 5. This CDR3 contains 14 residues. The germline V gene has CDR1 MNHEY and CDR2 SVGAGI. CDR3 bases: TGTGCCAGCAGTAACGGGGGGGCCCACAATGAGCAGTTCTTC. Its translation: CASSNGGAHNEQFF.

Written as DNA, the CDR3 is TGTGCCAGCAGTCAACGGACAGGTACGAACACTGAAGCTTTCTTT. Its protein product is CASSQRTGTNTEAFF. This sequence joins TRBV6-6 and TRBJ1-1; 7 nucleotides agree with TRBD1. CDR3 length equals 15 residues. Germline V gives CDR1 MNHNY, CDR2 SVGAGI (reference sequence). V dropped 5 bases and J dropped 1; count of bases not matched to a gene: 7.

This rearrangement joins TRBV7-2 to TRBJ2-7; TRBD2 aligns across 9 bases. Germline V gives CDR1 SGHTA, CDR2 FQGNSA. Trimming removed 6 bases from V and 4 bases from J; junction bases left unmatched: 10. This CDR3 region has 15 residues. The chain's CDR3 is CASSESRRGGYEQYF. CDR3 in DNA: TGTGCCAGCAGTGAGAGTAGGCGGGGGGGGTACGAGCAGTACTTC.

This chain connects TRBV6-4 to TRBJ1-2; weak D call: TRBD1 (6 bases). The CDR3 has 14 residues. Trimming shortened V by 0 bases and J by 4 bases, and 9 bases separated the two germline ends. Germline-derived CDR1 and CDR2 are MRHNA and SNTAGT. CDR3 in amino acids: CASSDSSGAYGYTF. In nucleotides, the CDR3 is TGTGCCAGCAGTGACTCCTCAGGGGCCTATGGCTACACCTTC.

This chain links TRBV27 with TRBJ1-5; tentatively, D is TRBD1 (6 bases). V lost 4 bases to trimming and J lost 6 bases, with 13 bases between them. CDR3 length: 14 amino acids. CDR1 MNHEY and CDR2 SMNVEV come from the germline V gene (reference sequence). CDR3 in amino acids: CASSSEGVGQPQHF. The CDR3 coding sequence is TGTGCCAGCAGTTCCGAGGGGGTGGGTCAGCCCCAGCATTTT.

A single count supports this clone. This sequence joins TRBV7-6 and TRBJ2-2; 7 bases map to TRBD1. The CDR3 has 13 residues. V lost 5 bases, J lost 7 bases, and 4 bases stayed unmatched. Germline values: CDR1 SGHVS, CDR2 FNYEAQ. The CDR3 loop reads CASSRQGGGELFF. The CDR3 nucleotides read TGTGCCAGCAGCCGACAGGGTGGCGGGGAGCTGTTTTTT.

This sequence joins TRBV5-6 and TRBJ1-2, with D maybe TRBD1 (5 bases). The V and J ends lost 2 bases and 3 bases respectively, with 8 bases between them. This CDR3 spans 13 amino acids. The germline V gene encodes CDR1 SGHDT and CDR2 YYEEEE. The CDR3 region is CASSLWGDYGYTF. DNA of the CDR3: TGTGCCAGCAGCTTATGGGGGGACTATGGCTACACCTTC.

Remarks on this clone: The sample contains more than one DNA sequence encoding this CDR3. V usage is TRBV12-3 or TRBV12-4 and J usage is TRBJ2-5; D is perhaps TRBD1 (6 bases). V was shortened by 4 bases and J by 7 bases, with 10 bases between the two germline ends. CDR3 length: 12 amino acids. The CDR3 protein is CASSSRGGTQYF. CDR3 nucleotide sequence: TGTGCCAGCAGTTCCAGGGGTGGGACCCAGTACTTC.

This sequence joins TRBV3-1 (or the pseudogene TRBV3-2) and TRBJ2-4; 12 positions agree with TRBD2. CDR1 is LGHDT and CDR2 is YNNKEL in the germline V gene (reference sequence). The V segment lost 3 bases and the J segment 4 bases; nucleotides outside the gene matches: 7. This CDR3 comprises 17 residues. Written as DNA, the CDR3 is TGTGCCAGCAGCCATGTCGGACTAGCGGGGTGGAAAAACATTCAGTACTTC. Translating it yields CASSHVGLAGWKNIQYF.

This CDR3 is CASSPGLADGTQYF. CDR3 coding DNA: TGTGCCAGCAGCCCCGGACTAGCGGATGGGACCCAGTACTTC. The chain joins TRBV7-3 to TRBJ2-5; 10 positions match TRBD2. Germline CDR1 is SGHTA and CDR2 is FQGTGA. The V segment lost 5 bases and the J segment 7 bases; nucleotides outside the gene matches: 7. The CDR3 spans 14 residues.

The CDR3 is CATSRDDIGQGTGELFF. The CDR3, as DNA: TGTGCCACCAGCAGGGACGACATAGGACAGGGTACCGGGGAGCTGTTTTTT. The rearrangement joins TRBV15 to TRBJ2-2; TRBD1 agrees at 8 bases. Germline V gene data show CDR1 as LNHNV and CDR2 as YYDKDF (reference sequence). This CDR3 region has 17 residues. Germline trimming cut 3 bases from V and 5 bases from J; bases unmatched to any gene: 11.

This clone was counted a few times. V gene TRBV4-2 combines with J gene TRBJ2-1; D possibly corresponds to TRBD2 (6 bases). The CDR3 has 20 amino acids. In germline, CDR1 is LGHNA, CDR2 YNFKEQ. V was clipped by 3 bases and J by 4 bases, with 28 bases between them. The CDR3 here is CASSHPWAVFSGRTYNEQFF. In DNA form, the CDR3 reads TGTGCCAGCAGCCACCCGTGGGCCGTATTTAGCGGACGAACTTACAATGAGCAGTTCTTC.

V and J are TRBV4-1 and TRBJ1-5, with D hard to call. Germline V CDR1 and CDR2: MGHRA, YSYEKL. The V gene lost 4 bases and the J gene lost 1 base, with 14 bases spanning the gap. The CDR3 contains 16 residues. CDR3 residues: CASSRLPTESNQPQHF. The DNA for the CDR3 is TGCGCCAGCAGCCGGCTTCCCACGGAGAGCAATCAGCCCCAGCATTTT.

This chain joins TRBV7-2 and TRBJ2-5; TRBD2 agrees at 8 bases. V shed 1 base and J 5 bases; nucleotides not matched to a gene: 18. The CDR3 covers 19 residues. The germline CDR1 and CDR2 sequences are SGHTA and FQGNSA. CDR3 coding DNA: TGTGCCAGCAGCTTAGGTCCCCCCTCGGGGGGGCGGGGTATGGAGACCCAGTACTTC. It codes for CASSLGPPSGGRGMETQYF. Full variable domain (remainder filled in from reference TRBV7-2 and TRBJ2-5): GAGVSQSPSNKVTEKGKDVELRCDPISGHTALYWYRQSLGQGLEFLIYFQGNSAPDKSGLPSDRFSAERTGGSVSTLTIQRTQQEDSAVYLCASSLGPPSGGRGMETQYFGPGTRLLVL.

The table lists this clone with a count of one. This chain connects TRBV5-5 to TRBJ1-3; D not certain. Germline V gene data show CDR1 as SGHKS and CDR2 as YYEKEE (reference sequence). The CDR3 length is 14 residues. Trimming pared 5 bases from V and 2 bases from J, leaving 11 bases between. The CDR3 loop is CASRGDPAGNTIYF. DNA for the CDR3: TGTGCCAGCAGAGGAGACCCCGCTGGAAACACCATATATTTT.

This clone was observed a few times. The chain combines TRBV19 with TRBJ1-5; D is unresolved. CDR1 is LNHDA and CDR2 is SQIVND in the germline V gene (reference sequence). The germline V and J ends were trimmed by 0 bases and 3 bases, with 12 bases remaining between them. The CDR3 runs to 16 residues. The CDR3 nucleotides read TGTGCCAGTAGTATAGATCAGGCGCCCAACAATCAGCCCCAGCATTTT. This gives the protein CASSIDQAPNNQPQHF. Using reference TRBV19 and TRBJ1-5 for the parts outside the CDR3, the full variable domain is DGGITQSPKYLFRKEGQNVTLSCEQNLNHDAMYWYRQDPGQGLRLIYYSQIVNDFQKGDIAEGYSVSREKKESFPLTVTSAQKNPTAFYLCASSIDQAPNNQPQHFGDGTRLSIL.

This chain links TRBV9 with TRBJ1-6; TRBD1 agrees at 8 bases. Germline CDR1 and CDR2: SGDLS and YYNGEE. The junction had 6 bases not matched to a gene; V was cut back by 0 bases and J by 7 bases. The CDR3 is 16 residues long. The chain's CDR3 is CASSVDSGGLNSPLHF. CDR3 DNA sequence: TGTGCCAGCAGCGTAGACTCAGGGGGCTTGAATTCACCCCTCCACTTT. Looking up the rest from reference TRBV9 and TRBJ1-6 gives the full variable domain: DSGVTQTPKHLITATGQRVTLRCSPRSGDLSVYWYQQSLDQGLQFLIQYYNGEERAKGNILERFSAQQFPDLHSELNLSSLELGDSALYFCASSVDSGGLNSPLHFGNGTRLTVT.

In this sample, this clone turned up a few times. For the CDR3, the DNA is TGTGCCAGCAGCCAGAGTACTGGCAGGCGCTCTGGAAACACCATATATTTT. Its protein is CASSQSTGRRSGNTIYF. The chain employs TRBV7-9 and TRBJ1-3; D is unclear. Germline CDR1 reads SEHNR; CDR2 reads FQNEAQ (reference sequence). The CDR3 length is 17 residues. Trimming removed 5 bases from V and 0 bases from J, with 17 bases in between.

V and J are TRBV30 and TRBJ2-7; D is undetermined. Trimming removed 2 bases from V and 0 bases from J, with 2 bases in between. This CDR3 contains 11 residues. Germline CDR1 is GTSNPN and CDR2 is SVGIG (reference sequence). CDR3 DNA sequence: TGTGCCTGGAGTTACTCCTACGAGCAGTACTTC. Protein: CAWSYSYEQYF.

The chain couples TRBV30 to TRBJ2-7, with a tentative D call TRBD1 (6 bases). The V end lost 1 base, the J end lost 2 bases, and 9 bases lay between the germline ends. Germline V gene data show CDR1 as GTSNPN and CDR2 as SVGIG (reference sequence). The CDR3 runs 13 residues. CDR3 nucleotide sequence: TGTGCCTGGAGTGGGACAGCTACCTACGAGCAGTACTTC. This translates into CAWSGTATYEQYF.

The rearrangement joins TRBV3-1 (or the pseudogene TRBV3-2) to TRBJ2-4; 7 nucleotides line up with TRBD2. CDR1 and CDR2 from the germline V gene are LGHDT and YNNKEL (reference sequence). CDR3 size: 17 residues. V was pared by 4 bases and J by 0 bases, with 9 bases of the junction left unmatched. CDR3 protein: CASSPNSAGLAKNIQYF. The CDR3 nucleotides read TGTGCCAGCAGCCCCAATTCAGCGGGGCTAGCCAAAAACATTCAGTACTTC.

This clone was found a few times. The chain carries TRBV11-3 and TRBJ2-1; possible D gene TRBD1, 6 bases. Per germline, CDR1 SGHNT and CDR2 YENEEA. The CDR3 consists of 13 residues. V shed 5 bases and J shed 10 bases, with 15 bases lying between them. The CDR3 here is CASSPRPDREQFF. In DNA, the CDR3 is TGTGCCAGCAGCCCTCGACCCGACAGGGAGCAGTTCTTC.

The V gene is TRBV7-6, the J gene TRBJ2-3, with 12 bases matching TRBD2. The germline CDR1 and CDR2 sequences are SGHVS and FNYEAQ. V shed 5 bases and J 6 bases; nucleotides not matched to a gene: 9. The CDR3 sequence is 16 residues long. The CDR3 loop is CASSLTSGGVSDTQYF. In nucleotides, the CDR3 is TGTGCCAGCAGCCTGACTAGCGGGGGAGTGTCGGATACGCAGTATTTT. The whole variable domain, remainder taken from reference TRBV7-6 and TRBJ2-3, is GAGVSQSPRYKVTKRGQDVALRCDPISGHVSLYWYRQALGQGPEFLTYFNYEAQQDKSGLPNDRFSAERPEGSISTLTIQRTEQRDSAMYRCASSLTSGGVSDTQYFGPGTRLTVL.

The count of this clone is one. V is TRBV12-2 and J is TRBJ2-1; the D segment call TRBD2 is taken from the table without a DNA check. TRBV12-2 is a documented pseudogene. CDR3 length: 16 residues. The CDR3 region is CASRLGVGGIVHEQFF. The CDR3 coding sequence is TGTGCAAGTCGCTTAGGGGTCGGGGGGATCGTCCATGAGCAGTTCTTC.

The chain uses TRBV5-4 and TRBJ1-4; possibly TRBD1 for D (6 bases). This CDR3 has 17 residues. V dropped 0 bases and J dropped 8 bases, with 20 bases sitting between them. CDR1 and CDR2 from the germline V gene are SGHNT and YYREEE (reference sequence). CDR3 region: CASSLGQAGVTLEKLFF. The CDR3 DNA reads TGTGCCAGCAGCTTGGGACAGGCCGGGGTGACTCTAGAAAAACTGTTTTTT.

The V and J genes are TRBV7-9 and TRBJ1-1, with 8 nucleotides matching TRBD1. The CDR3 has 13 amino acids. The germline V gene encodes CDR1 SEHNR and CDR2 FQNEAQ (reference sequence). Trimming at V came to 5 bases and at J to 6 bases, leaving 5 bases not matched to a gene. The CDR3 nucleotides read TGTGCCAGCAGCAACGACAGGGGTGCTGAAGCTTTCTTT. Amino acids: CASSNDRGAEAFF.

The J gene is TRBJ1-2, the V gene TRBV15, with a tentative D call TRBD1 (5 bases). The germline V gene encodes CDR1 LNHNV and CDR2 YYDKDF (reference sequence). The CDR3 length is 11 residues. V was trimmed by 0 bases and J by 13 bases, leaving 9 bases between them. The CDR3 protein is CATSRDDQGTF. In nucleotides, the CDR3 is TGTGCCACCAGCAGAGATGATCAGGGCACCTTC.

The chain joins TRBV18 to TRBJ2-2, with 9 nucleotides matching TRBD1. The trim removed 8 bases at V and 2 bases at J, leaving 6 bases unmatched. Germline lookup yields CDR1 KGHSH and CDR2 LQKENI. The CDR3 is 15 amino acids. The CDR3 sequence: CASHWTGVNTGELFF. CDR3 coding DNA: TGTGCCAGCCATTGGACAGGGGTCAACACCGGGGAGCTGTTTTTT.

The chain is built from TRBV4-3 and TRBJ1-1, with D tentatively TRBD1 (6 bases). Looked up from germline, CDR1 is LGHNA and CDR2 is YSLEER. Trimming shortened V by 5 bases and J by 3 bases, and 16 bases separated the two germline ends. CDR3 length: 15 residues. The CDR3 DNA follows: TGCGCCAGCAGCAAAAGCCAGGGGCGGGACACTGAAGCTTTCTTT. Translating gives CASSKSQGRDTEAFF.